Following are 5 T cell receptor beta chains from one sample sequenced in a study of somatic mutations in cytotoxic T cells in rheumatoid arthritis. Using immunoSEQ multiplex PCR, the repertoire was profiled, and TCRdb retains in-frame clones only, with some absent. The table lists about 25,000 clones, 74% of them singletons. The specimen sequenced was CD8+ T cells sorted from blood. The receptors were sampled from a woman between 18 and 30 years old in good health.

This clone was seen just once. The chain has TRBV7-2 and TRBJ2-3; D is uncertain. The CDR3 runs to 14 residues. Germline-derived CDR1 and CDR2 are SGHTA and FQGNSA. Trimming left V 1 base short and J 6 bases short, with 11 bases between. CDR3 sequence (DNA): TGTGCCAGCAGCTTAGTAGGACCCACGGATACGCAGTATTTT. Translation gives CASSLVGPTDTQYF.

This chain connects TRBV28 to TRBJ1-1; D not resolved. The CDR3 length is 13 residues. CDR1 and CDR2 from the germline V gene are MDHEN and SYDVKM. V was pared by 7 bases and J by 0 bases, with 9 bases between. CDR3 region: CASTRGMNTEAFF. In DNA, the CDR3 is TGTGCCAGCACCCGCGGGATGAACACTGAAGCTTTCTTT.

This CDR3 is CASSPGPREDSNQPQHF. The CDR3 DNA follows: TGTGCCAGTAGTCCGGGACCCCGTGAAGATAGCAATCAGCCCCAGCATTTT. The V and J genes are TRBV19 and TRBJ1-5; a weak D match, TRBD1 (5 bases). The CDR3 is 17 residues long. CDR1 and CDR2 from the germline V gene are LNHDA and SQIVND (reference sequence). With 5 bases removed from V and 0 bases from J, the gap between germline ends came to 17 bases.

The genes are TRBV4-1 and TRBJ2-3, with 8 bases fitting TRBD2. Per germline, CDR1 MGHRA and CDR2 YSYEKL. This CDR3 spans 18 amino acids. The trim removed 0 bases at V and 0 bases at J, leaving 8 bases unmatched. CDR3 residues: CASSQEWAGGPSTDTQYF. DNA of the CDR3: TGCGCCAGCAGCCAAGAGTGGGCGGGGGGCCCTAGCACAGATACGCAGTATTTT.

The J gene is TRBJ2-7, the V gene TRBV7-9; D unclear. The V end was cut by 1 base, the J end by 5 bases, with 6 bases between. In germline, CDR1 is SEHNR, CDR2 FQNEAQ (reference sequence). CDR3 size: 12 residues. CDR3 in DNA: TGTGCCAGCAGCTTAGTTTCCGACGAGCAGTACTTC. Translated, it gives CASSLVSDEQYF.